These 20 T cell receptor beta chains were all obtained from the same sample, sequenced in a study of blood T cell repertoires in COVID-19. Produced via immunoSEQ multiplex PCR; TCRdb's table is partial and in-frame only. The sample includes 250,000 or so clones, approximately 82% seen only once; the top ten take about 2%. Sample: peripheral blood. The receptors originated from a man aged 35 to 55 who had recovered from COVID-19.

This clone came up once. The chain joins TRBV12-3 or TRBV12-4 to TRBJ1-1; D is unclear. V lost 2 bases to trimming and J lost 3 bases, with 4 bases between them. The CDR3 has 12 residues. The CDR3 loop is CASSLQYTEAFF. CDR3 DNA: TGTGCCAGCAGTTTACAATACACTGAAGCTTTCTTT.

This chain connects TRBV7-9 to TRBJ2-1, with 7 bases matching TRBD1. This CDR3 contains 15 residues. The trim removed 4 bases at V and 9 bases at J, leaving 12 bases unmatched. CDR1 and CDR2 from the germline V gene are SEHNR and FQNEAQ (reference sequence). CDR3 sequence (DNA): TGTGCCAGCAGCTCACAGGGGTATTACAAGATTGAGCAGTTCTTC. Amino acid sequence: CASSSQGYYKIEQFF. Variable domain in full (rest from reference TRBV7-9 and TRBJ2-1): DTGVSQNPRHKITKRGQNVTFRCDPISEHNRLYWYRQTLGQGPEFLTYFQNEAQLEKSRLLSDRFSAERPKGSFSTLEIQRTEQGDSAMYLCASSSQGYYKIEQFFGPGTRLTVL.

This sequence joins TRBV30 and TRBJ1-6; D is perhaps TRBD1 (5 bases). Trimming left V 5 bases short and J 7 bases short, with 15 bases between. The length of the CDR3 is 14 residues. CDR1 GTSNPN and CDR2 SVGIG come from the germline V gene (reference sequence). The CDR3 nucleotides read TGTGCCTGGTCACAGGAGACGATAAATTCACCCCTCCACTTT. Translating gives CAWSQETINSPLHF.

The chain employs TRBV10-1 and TRBJ2-1, with 9 nucleotides matching TRBD1. Germline values: CDR1 WNHNN, CDR2 SYGVQD (reference sequence). Trimming at V came to 3 bases and at J to 5 bases, leaving 8 bases not matched to a gene. This CDR3 has 16 amino acids. CDR3 bases: TGCGCCAGCAGTGAAGGAGGGACAGGGATAAACAATGAGCAGTTCTTC. This gives the protein CASSEGGTGINNEQFF.

V gene TRBV10-1 combines with J gene TRBJ2-2; possibly TRBD2 for D (6 bases). CDR3 length equals 15 residues. Between the trimmed V and J ends, which lost 4 bases and 0 bases, there was a span of 9 bases. Germline loops: CDR1 WNHNN, CDR2 SYGVQD (reference sequence). CDR3: CASSALAANTGELFF. In DNA, the CDR3 is TGCGCCAGCAGTGCGTTAGCGGCGAACACCGGGGAGCTGTTTTTT.

The CDR3 region is CASAREMGSEQYF. DNA of the CDR3: TGCGCCAGCGCCCGGGAAATGGGCTCCGAGCAGTACTTC. This chain joins TRBV5-1 and TRBJ2-7, with D possibly being TRBD2 (5 bases). Looked up from germline, CDR1 is SGHRS and CDR2 is YFSETQ. The CDR3 totals 13 residues. Trimming stripped 7 bases from V and 6 bases from J, with 17 bases between.

The chain links TRBV19 to TRBJ2-1; possible D gene TRBD2, 6 bases. Looked up from germline, CDR1 is LNHDA and CDR2 is SQIVND (reference sequence). The CDR3 has 18 amino acids. Trimming left V 1 base short and J 0 bases short, with 16 bases between. Here the CDR3 DNA reads TGTGCCAGTAGTATAGCGGCGCGGGATTGGAGCTCCTACAATGAGCAGTTCTTC. Translation gives CASSIAARDWSSYNEQFF.

The chain joins TRBV7-2 to TRBJ2-7; 8 bases are shared with TRBD1. This CDR3 has 15 residues. The germline V gene encodes CDR1 SGHTA and CDR2 FQGNSA. V shed 0 bases and J 3 bases; nucleotides not matched to a gene: 4. The CDR3 reads CASSLALGQGYEQYF. CDR3 sequence (DNA): TGTGCCAGCAGCTTAGCGCTAGGACAGGGCTACGAGCAGTACTTC. Full variable domain (missing parts from reference TRBV7-2 and TRBJ2-7): GAGVSQSPSNKVTEKGKDVELRCDPISGHTALYWYRQSLGQGLEFLIYFQGNSAPDKSGLPSDRFSAERTGGSVSTLTIQRTQQEDSAVYLCASSLALGQGYEQYFGPGTRLTVT.

This clone was picked up many times. This chain links TRBV28 with TRBJ2-1, with 7 bases matching TRBD2. Germline values: CDR1 MDHEN, CDR2 SYDVKM. The CDR3 has 16 amino acids. V lost 4 bases to trimming and J lost 8 bases; unmatched junction nucleotides: 14. The CDR3 DNA reads as TGTGCCAGCAGTTCCCCCGGTGGGTGGGGGAGGGATGAGCAGTTCTTC. Residues: CASSSPGGWGRDEQFF.

V is TRBV29-1 and J is TRBJ1-2, with 10 bases lining up with TRBD1. CDR1 and CDR2 from the germline V gene are SQVTM and ANQGSEA. Trimming took 6 bases from V and 0 from J; bases not matched to a gene: 13. CDR3 length: 17 residues. The CDR3, as DNA: TGCAGCGTGCCTCCCGGGACAGGGGAAGGGGCTAACTATGGCTACACCTTC. Translation gives CSVPPGTGEGANYGYTF. The entire variable domain, with the rest obtained from reference TRBV29-1 and TRBJ1-2, is as follows: SAVISQKPSRDICQRGTSLTIQCQVDSQVTMMFWYRQQPGQSLTLIATANQGSEATYESGFVIDKFPISRPNLTFSTLTVSNMSPEDSSIYLCSVPPGTGEGANYGYTFGSGTRLTVV.

The genes are TRBV28 and TRBJ1-2, with no clear D. Per the germline V gene, CDR1 is MDHEN and CDR2 is SYDVKM. The length of the CDR3 is 12 residues. Between the trimmed V and J ends, which lost 3 bases and 7 bases, there was a span of 9 bases. The CDR3 sequence: CASSLRVRGYTF. The CDR3 DNA follows: TGTGCCAGCAGTTTGCGTGTGCGTGGCTACACCTTC.

This chain uses TRBV5-1 with TRBJ2-3; TRBD2 matches at 11 bases. Germline V gene data show CDR1 as SGHRS and CDR2 as YFSETQ. V was clipped by 3 bases and J by 2 bases; unmatched bases: 8. The length of the CDR3 is 17 residues. The CDR3: CASSSGTSGQNTDTQYF. CDR3 nucleotide sequence: TGCGCCAGCAGCTCCGGGACTAGCGGACAAAACACAGATACGCAGTATTTT.

The chain recombines TRBV5-1 with TRBJ1-2; TRBD1 matches at 8 bases. Germline assignment: CDR1 SGHRS and CDR2 YFSETQ. Trimming cost V 0 bases and J 4 bases; bases outside gene matches: 8. The CDR3 contains 16 residues. CDR3 sequence: CASSLALGQGGYGYTF. The CDR3 nucleotides are TGCGCCAGCAGCTTGGCCCTCGGACAGGGCGGCTATGGCTACACCTTC.

Written as DNA, the CDR3 is TGCGCCAGCAGCCAAGAGCGGGGAGGGCAGCCCCAGCATTTT. Amino acids: CASSQERGGQPQHF. The J gene is TRBJ1-5, the V gene TRBV4-1; D uncertain. Germline V gene data show CDR1 as MGHRA and CDR2 as YSYEKL. The CDR3 spans 14 residues. V dropped 0 bases and J dropped 7 bases, with 10 bases sitting between them.

V gene TRBV7-9 combines with J gene TRBJ1-1; unclear D gene. Germline V lookup: CDR1 SEHNR, CDR2 FQNEAQ (reference sequence). The CDR3 is 15 residues long. V lost 5 bases and J lost 2, with 15 bases in between. The chain's CDR3 is CASSPPGKVNTEAFF. CDR3 nucleotides: TGTGCCAGCAGCCCCCCAGGAAAGGTTAACACTGAAGCTTTCTTT. Based on the CDR3 plus reference TRBV7-9 and TRBJ1-1, the full variable domain is DTGVSQNPRHKITKRGQNVTFRCDPISEHNRLYWYRQTLGQGPEFLTYFQNEAQLEKSRLLSDRFSAERPKGSFSTLEIQRTEQGDSAMYLCASSPPGKVNTEAFFGQGTRLTVV.

The chain has TRBV7-2 and TRBJ2-7; 8 bases are a match to TRBD2. There are 15 residues in the CDR3. V lost 6 bases to trimming and J lost 3 bases; unmatched junction nucleotides: 10. From germline, CDR1 is SGHTA and CDR2 FQGNSA. The CDR3 DNA reads as TGTGCCAGCAGGGGGGAGCGGGGGAATTACTACGAGCAGTACTTC. It codes for CASRGERGNYYEQYF.

This clone came up once. The chain combines TRBV6-5 with TRBJ2-7, with D possibly being TRBD1 (5 bases). V shed 6 bases and J shed 5 bases, with 20 bases lying between them. The CDR3 runs 15 residues. From germline, CDR1 is MNHEY and CDR2 SVGAGI. This chain's CDR3 is CASRPGRTPGNEQYF. CDR3 coding DNA: TGTGCCAGCAGGCCGGGCAGGACCCCAGGGAACGAGCAGTACTTC.

This clone has a single count. This chain connects TRBV3-1 (or the pseudogene TRBV3-2) to TRBJ2-3; TRBD1 matches 8 bases. Germline loops: CDR1 LGHDT, CDR2 YNNKEL (reference sequence). The trim removed 1 base at V and 5 bases at J, leaving 2 bases unmatched. The CDR3 covers 14 residues. The CDR3 DNA sequence: TGTGCCAGCAGCCAAGTCACAGGGGGAGATACGCAGTATTTT. Residues: CASSQVTGGDTQYF.

J is TRBJ2-5 and V is TRBV19; 7 bases fit TRBD1. V was clipped by 2 bases and J by 5 bases; unmatched bases: 5. CDR1 and CDR2 from the germline V gene are LNHDA and SQIVND (reference sequence). The CDR3 is made up of 14 amino acids. CDR3 amino acids: CASSIRTRGETQYF. In nucleotides, the CDR3 is TGTGCCAGTAGTATAAGGACCAGGGGGGAGACCCAGTACTTC.

The genes are TRBV4-1 and TRBJ1-3, with D hard to call. V lost 5 bases and J 0 bases, leaving 17 bases between the germline ends. CDR1 is MGHRA, CDR2 YSYEKL, per germline. The CDR3 is made up of 17 amino acids. The CDR3 here is CASSFFPFTSSGNTIYF. In nucleotides, the CDR3 is TGCGCCAGCAGCTTCTTCCCATTTACGAGCTCTGGAAACACCATATATTTT.